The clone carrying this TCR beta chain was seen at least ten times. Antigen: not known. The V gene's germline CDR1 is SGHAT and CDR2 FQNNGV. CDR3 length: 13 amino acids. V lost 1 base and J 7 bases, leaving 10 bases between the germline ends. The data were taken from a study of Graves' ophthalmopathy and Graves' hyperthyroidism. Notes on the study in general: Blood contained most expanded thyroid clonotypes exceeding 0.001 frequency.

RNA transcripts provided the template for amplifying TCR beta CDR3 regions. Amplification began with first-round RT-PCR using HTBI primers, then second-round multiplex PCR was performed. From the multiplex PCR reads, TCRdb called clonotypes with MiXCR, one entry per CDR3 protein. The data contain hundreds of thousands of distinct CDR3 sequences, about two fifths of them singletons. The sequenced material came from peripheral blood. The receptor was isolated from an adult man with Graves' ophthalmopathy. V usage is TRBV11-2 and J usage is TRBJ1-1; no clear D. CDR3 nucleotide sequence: TGTGCCAGCAGCTTAGTTGCGGTGGGTGAAGCTTTCTTT. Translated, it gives CASSLVAVGEAFF. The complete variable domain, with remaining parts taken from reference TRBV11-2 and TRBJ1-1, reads EAGVAQSPRYKIIEKRQSVAFWCNPISGHATLYWYQQILGQGPKLLIQFQNNGVVDDSQLPKDRFSAERLKGVDSTLKIQPAKLEDSAVYLCASSLVAVGEAFFGQGTRLTVV.